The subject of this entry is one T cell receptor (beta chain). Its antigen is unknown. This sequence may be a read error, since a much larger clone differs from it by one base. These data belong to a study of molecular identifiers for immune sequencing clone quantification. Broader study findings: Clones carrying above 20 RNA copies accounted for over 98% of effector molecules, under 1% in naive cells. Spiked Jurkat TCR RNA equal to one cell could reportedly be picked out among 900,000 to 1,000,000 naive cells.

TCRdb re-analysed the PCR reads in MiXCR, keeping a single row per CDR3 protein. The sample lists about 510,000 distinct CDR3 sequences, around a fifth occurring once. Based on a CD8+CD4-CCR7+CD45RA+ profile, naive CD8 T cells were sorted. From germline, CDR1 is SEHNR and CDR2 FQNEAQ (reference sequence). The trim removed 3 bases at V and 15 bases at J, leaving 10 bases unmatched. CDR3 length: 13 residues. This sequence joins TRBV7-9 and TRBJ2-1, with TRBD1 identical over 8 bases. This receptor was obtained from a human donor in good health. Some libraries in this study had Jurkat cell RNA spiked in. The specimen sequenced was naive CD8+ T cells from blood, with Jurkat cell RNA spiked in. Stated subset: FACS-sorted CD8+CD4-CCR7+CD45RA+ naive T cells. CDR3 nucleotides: TGTGCCAGCAGCTTGTCCCTCACAGGGGGAGGGTTCTTC. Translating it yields CASSLSLTGGGFF. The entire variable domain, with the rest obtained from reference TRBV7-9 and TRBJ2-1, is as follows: DTGVSQNPRHKITKRGQNVTFRCDPISEHNRLYWYRQTLGQGPEFLTYFQNEAQLEKSRLLSDRFSAERPKGSFSTLEIQRTEQGDSAMYLCASSLSLTGGGFFGPGTRLTVL.